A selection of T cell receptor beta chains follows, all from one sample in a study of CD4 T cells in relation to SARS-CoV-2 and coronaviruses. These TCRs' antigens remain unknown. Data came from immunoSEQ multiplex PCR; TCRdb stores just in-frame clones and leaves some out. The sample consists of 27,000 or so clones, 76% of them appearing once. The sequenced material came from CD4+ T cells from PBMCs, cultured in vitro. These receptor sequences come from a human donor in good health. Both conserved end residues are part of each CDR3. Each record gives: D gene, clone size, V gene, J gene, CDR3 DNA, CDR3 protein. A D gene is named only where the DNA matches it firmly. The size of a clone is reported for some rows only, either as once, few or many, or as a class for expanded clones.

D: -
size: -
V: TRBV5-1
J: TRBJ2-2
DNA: TGCGCCAGCAGATTGACTCCCTCGAACACCGGGGAGCTGTTTTTT
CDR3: CASRLTPSNTGELFF

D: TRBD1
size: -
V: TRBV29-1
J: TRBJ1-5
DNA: TGCAGCGTCGGACAGGGGGCGAGCAATCAGCCCCAGCATTTT
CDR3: CSVGQGASNQPQHF

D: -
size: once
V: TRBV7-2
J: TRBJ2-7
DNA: TGTGCCAGCACCGAATCGGGACTGATATACGAGCAGTACTTC
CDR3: CASTESGLIYEQYF

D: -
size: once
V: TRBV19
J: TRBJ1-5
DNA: TGTGCCAGTAGTGTAGGGCCCTATAGCAATCAGCCCCAGCATTTT
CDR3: CASSVGPYSNQPQHF

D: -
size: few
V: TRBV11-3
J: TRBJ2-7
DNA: TGTGCCAGCAGCTTAGACAGGAGCTCCTACGAGCAGTACTTC
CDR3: CASSLDRSSYEQYF

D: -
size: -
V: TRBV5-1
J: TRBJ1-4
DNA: TGCGCCAGCAGCTTGGATGGACACCCTAATGAAAAACTGTTTTTT
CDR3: CASSLDGHPNEKLFF

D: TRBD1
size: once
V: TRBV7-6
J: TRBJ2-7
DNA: TGTGCCAGCAGCACCCGACAGGGGGCGAGTTACGAGCAGTACTTC
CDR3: CASSTRQGASYEQYF

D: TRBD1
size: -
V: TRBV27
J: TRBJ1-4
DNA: TGTGCCAGCAGTCGAACCGACAGGGGAGAAGAAAAACTGTTTTTT
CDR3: CASSRTDRGEEKLFF

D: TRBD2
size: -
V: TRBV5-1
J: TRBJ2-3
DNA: TGCGCCAGCAGCTTGGCCGGGACTAGCTCGACAGATACGCAGTATTTT
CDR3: CASSLAGTSSTDTQYF

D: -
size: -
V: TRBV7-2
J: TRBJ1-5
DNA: TGTGCCAGCAGCTTAGATTTACAGCCCCAGCATTTT
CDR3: CASSLDLQPQHF

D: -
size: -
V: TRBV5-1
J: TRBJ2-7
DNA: TGCGCCAGCAGCGATCAGGGGCCCTCCCTTTCCGAGCAGTACTTC
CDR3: CASSDQGPSLSEQYF

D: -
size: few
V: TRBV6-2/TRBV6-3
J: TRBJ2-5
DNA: TGTGCCAGCAGTCTAGCAGAGACCCAGTACTTC
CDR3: CASSLAETQYF

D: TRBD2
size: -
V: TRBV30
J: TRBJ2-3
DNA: TGTGCCTGGAGTCCCACTAGCGGGTCAGATACGCAGTATTTT
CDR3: CAWSPTSGSDTQYF

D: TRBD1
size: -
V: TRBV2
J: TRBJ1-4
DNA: TGTGCCAGCCAGACAGGGCCTAATGAAAAACTGTTTTTT
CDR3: CASQTGPNEKLFF

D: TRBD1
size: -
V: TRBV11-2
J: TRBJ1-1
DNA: TGTGCCAGCAGCCACGGACAGGGGGGGACTGAAGCTTTCTTT
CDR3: CASSHGQGGTEAFF

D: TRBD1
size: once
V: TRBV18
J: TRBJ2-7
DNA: TGTGCCAGCTCACACACAGACAGGGTCTCCTACGAGCAGTACTTC
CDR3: CASSHTDRVSYEQYF

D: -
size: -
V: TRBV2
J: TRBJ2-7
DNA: TGTGCCAGCAAGGGAATCAGGTACTACGAGCAGTACTTC
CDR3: CASKGIRYYEQYF

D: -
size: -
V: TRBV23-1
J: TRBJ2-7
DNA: TGCGCCAGCAGTCATTGGGGGTCGGGGGAGCAGTACTTC
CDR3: CASSHWGSGEQYF